The source of this T cell receptor (beta chain) is a study of shared clonotypes between healthy human individuals. The CDR3 runs to 14 residues. CDR1 and CDR2 (germline): SGHDT, YYEEEE. The ends were cut back, 3 bases at V and 5 bases at J, with 15 bases in the middle. CD8 cells classed as naive were CD45RO-negative and positively selected for CCR7, excluding terminally differentiated effector memory CD45RA+ cells. Only in-frame clones appear in the TCRdb table, and some are missing; sequencing was by immunoSEQ multiplex PCR. The table includes approximately 2,000,000 clones, around 93% detected once.

The chain employs TRBV5-6 and TRBJ2-7, with D perhaps matching TRBD1 (8 bases). Sequencing used naive CD8+ T cells from PBMCs. The TCR comes from a man in his late teens or twenties in good health. Some clones in this sample may be carry-over from other donors' samples. Here the CDR3 reads CASSWGGQANEQYF. The CDR3 DNA is TGTGCCAGCAGCTGGGGGGGACAGGCCAACGAGCAGTACTTC.